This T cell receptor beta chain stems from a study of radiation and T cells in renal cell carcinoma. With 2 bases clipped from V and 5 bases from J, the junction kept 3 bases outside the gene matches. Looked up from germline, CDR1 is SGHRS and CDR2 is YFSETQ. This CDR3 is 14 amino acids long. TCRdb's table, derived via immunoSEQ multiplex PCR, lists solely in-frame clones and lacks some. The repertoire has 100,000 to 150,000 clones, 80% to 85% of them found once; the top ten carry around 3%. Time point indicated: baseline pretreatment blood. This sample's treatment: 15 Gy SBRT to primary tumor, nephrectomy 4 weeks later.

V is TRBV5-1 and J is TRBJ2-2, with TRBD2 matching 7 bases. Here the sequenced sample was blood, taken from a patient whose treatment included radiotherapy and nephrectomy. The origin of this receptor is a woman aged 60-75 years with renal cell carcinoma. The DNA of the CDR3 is TGCGCCAGCAGCTTAGACGGGGGGACCGGGGAGCTGTTTTTT. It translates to CASSLDGGTGELFF. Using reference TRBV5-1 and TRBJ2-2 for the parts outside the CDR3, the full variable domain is KAGVTQTPRYLIKTRGQQVTLSCSPISGHRSVSWYQQTPGQGLQFLFEYFSETQRNKGNFPGRFSGRQFSNSRSEMNVSTLELGDSALYLCASSLDGGTGELFFGEGSRLTVL.